The clone carrying this T cell receptor (beta chain) occurred many times. This entry comes from a study of glioma-infiltrating T cells. CDR3 length equals 14 residues. In germline, CDR1 is ENHRY, CDR2 SYGVKD. With 6 bases clipped from V and 6 bases from J, the junction kept 7 bases outside the gene matches. The iRepertoire nested amplicon-rescue multiplex PCR amplified TCR alpha and beta CDR3s from RNA. TCRdb reprocessed the multiplex PCR reads with MiXCR, giving one entry per CDR3 protein. Of approximately 190,000 distinct CDR3 sequences in the sample, roughly a third were seen once. The sample was glioma tissue, nonneoplastic brain tissue, or PBMCs (not recorded which). This sequence originates from a human donor with low-grade glioma or glioblastoma, undergoing nonglioma brain surgery, or in good health (not recorded which). V is TRBV10-3 and J is TRBJ1-5; the match to TRBD1 covers 8 bases. The CDR3 DNA follows: TGTGCCATCAGCTTGACAGGGGCGGGTCAGCCCCAGCATTTT. The encoded protein is CAISLTGAGQPQHF.